One sample yielded the 9 T cell receptor beta chains listed below, sequenced in a study of blood T cell repertoires in COVID-19. Sequenced by immunoSEQ multiplex PCR; TCRdb stores in-frame clones only, minus some. Among some 410,000 clones listed, around nine tenths were seen once. The sample comprised PBMCs or T cells enriched from blood (not recorded which). These TCRs come from a woman in her 30s with acute COVID-19.

This chain links TRBV5-6 with TRBJ1-5; tentatively, D is TRBD1 (6 bases). CDR1 SGHDT and CDR2 YYEEEE come from the germline V gene. The CDR3 totals 14 residues. V was trimmed by 4 bases and J by 10 bases, leaving 18 bases between them. CDR3 protein: CASSRNENRAPQHF. Here the CDR3 DNA reads TGTGCCAGCAGCAGAAATGAAAACAGGGCTCCCCAGCATTTT.

This clone was seen only once. The chain is built from TRBV5-5 and TRBJ2-1; TRBD1 might be the D (5 bases). V was shortened by 0 bases and J by 8 bases, with 15 bases between the two germline ends. CDR1 is SGHKS, CDR2 YYEKEE, per germline (reference sequence). The CDR3 runs to 15 residues. The CDR3 loop reads CASSLEAGPLDEQFF. CDR3 nucleotide sequence: TGTGCCAGCAGCTTGGAGGCAGGGCCATTGGATGAGCAGTTCTTC.

The chain uses TRBV9 and TRBJ2-7; 7 nucleotides agree with TRBD1. V lost 4 bases, J lost 4 bases, and 8 bases stayed unmatched. This CDR3 has 14 residues. CDR1 is SGDLS and CDR2 is YYNGEE in the germline V gene. CDR3 amino acids: CASSPGDRRYEQYF. The CDR3 coding sequence is TGTGCCAGCAGCCCCGGGGACAGAAGGTACGAGCAGTACTTC.

CDR3 nucleotide sequence: TGTGCCAGCAGCGGAATTGGGACTAGCGGGGGGGCAGGCTACGAGCAGTACTTC. Translation: CASSGIGTSGGAGYEQYF. This chain connects TRBV7-2 to TRBJ2-7, with TRBD2 identical over 16 bases. Trimming removed 5 bases from V and 3 bases from J; junction bases left unmatched: 10. Germline assignment: CDR1 SGHTA and CDR2 FQGNSA. The CDR3 covers 18 residues.

The J gene is TRBJ2-7, the V gene TRBV5-4; 9 positions match TRBD1. The V and J ends lost 0 bases and 5 bases, in that order; junction bases with no gene match: 9. The length of the CDR3 is 16 residues. Germline V gene sequence: CDR1 SGHNT, CDR2 YYREEE (reference sequence). The chain's CDR3 is CASSLGGGTGIDEQYF. In DNA form, the CDR3 reads TGTGCCAGCAGCTTGGGGGGAGGGACAGGGATCGACGAGCAGTACTTC. The whole variable domain, filled in from reference TRBV5-4 and TRBJ2-7, reads ETGVTQSPTHLIKTRGQQVTLRCSSQSGHNTVSWYQQALGQGPQFIFQYYREEENGRGNFPPRFSGLQFPNYSSELNVNALELDDSALYLCASSLGGGTGIDEQYFGPGTRLTVT.

V usage is TRBV5-4 and J usage is TRBJ2-3, with D perhaps TRBD1 (6 bases). CDR3 length: 15 amino acids. V was trimmed by 4 bases and J by 1 base, leaving 13 bases between them. Germline V lookup: CDR1 SGHNT, CDR2 YYREEE (reference sequence). The CDR3 sequence is CASSRTGRGTDTQYF. The CDR3 DNA is TGTGCCAGCAGCCGCACAGGGAGAGGCACAGATACGCAGTATTTT.

V gene TRBV7-2 combines with J gene TRBJ1-5, with D unclear. The V end lost 1 base, the J end lost 0 bases, and 10 bases lay between the germline ends. In germline, CDR1 is SGHTA, CDR2 FQGNSA. This CDR3 comprises 16 residues. The chain's CDR3 is CASSLGSRYSNQPQHF. The DNA for the CDR3 is TGTGCCAGCAGCTTAGGAAGCCGTTATAGCAATCAGCCCCAGCATTTT. The whole variable domain, remainder taken from reference TRBV7-2 and TRBJ1-5, is GAGVSQSPSNKVTEKGKDVELRCDPISGHTALYWYRQSLGQGLEFLIYFQGNSAPDKSGLPSDRFSAERTGGSVSTLTIQRTQQEDSAVYLCASSLGSRYSNQPQHFGDGTRLSIL.

This chain uses TRBV6-5 with TRBJ1-3; D not resolved. V was pared by 7 bases and J by 0 bases, with 13 bases between. This CDR3 region has 15 residues. Germline V CDR1 and CDR2: MNHEY, SVGAGI. CDR3 amino acids: CASTVGRLSGNTIYF. DNA of the CDR3: TGTGCCAGCACCGTCGGCAGGCTCTCTGGAAACACCATATATTTT.

This chain uses TRBV7-9 with TRBJ1-5; 8 bases map to TRBD1. CDR3 size: 14 residues. The V gene's germline CDR1 is SEHNR and CDR2 FQNEAQ (reference sequence). J gave up 6 bases and V 3 bases, and 4 bases lay outside the gene matches. CDR3: CASSFGQGAQPQHF. The CDR3 region has the DNA TGTGCCAGCAGCTTCGGGCAGGGGGCTCAGCCCCAGCATTTT.